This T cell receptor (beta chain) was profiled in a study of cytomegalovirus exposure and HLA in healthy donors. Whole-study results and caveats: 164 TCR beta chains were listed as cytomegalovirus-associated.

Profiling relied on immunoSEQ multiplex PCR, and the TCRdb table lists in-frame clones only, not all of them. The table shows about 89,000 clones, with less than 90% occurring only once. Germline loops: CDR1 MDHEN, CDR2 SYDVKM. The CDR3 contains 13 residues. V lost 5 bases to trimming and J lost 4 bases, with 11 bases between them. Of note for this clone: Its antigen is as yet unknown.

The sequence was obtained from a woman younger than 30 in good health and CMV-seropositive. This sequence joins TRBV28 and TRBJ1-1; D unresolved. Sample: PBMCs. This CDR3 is CASSPHSTTEAFF. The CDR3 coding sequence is TGTGCCAGCAGTCCCCACAGTACCACTGAAGCTTTCTTT.